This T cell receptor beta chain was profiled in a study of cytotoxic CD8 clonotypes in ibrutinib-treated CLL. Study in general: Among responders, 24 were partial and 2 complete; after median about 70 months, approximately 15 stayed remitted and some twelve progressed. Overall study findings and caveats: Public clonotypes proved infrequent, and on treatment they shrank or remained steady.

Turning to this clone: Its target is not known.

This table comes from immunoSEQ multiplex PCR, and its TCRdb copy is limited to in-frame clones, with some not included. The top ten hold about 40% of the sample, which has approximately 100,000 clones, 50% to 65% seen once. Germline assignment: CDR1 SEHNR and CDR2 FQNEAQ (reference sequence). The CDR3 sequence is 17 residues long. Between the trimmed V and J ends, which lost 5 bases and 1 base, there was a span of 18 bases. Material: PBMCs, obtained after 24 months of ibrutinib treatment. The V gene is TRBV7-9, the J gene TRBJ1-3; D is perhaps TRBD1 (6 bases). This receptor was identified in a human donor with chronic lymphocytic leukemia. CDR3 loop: CASSPIGGASSGNTIYF. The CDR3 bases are TGTGCCAGCAGCCCGATCGGGGGGGCATCATCTGGAAACACCATATATTTT.